Below are 29 T cell receptor beta chains sequenced from a single sample in a study of shared clonotypes between healthy human individuals. Data came from immunoSEQ multiplex PCR; TCRdb stores just in-frame clones and leaves some out. The table shows roughly 2.1 million clones, with under 95% occurring only once. Naive CD8 cells lacked CD45RO and underwent positive selection for CCR7, leaving out terminally differentiated effector memory CD45RA+ cells. Sequenced input: naive CD8+ T cells from PBMCs. The receptors originated from a man younger than 35 in good health. Some clones in this sample may be carry-over from other donors' samples.

V and J are TRBV27 and TRBJ1-1, with D possibly TRBD1 on 5 matching bases. The germline V gene has CDR1 MNHEY and CDR2 SMNVEV (reference sequence). Trimming took off 5 bases at V and 6 bases at J, with 22 bases between the two ends. This CDR3 contains 16 residues. The CDR3 region is CASSPAGLRGGAEAFF. The CDR3 coding sequence is TGTGCCAGCAGTCCCGCCGGTTTGAGGGGCGGAGCTGAAGCTTTCTTT.

CDR3 nucleotides: TGTGCCAGCATGGGTTGGCAGGGCAATCAGCCCCAGCATTTT. It specifies CASMGWQGNQPQHF. V and J are TRBV2 and TRBJ1-5; D unresolved. From germline, CDR1 is SNHLY and CDR2 FYNNEI. This CDR3 is 14 amino acids long. V was shortened by 7 bases and J by 2 bases, with 12 bases between the two germline ends.

This sequence joins TRBV11-2 and TRBJ2-7, with D perhaps TRBD1 (6 bases). The V gene lost 0 bases and the J gene lost 6 bases, with 15 bases spanning the gap. CDR1 SGHAT and CDR2 FQNNGV come from the germline V gene. This CDR3 has 15 amino acids. The CDR3 DNA reads as TGTGCCAGCAGCTTAGAGCAGGGGCAATTGGGCGAGCAGTACTTC. It is translated as CASSLEQGQLGEQYF.

The CDR3 bases are TGTGCCAGCAGCAATACCGGGACAGGTATTTTAAAACTGTTTTTT. The encoded protein is CASSNTGTGILKLFF. The V and J genes are TRBV7-9 and TRBJ1-4, with 8 nucleotides matching TRBD1. Germline lookup yields CDR1 SEHNR and CDR2 FQNEAQ (reference sequence). The CDR3 runs to 15 residues. V lost 5 bases and J lost 10; bases outside the gene matches: 12.

V is TRBV7-9 and J is TRBJ2-7; possibly TRBD1 for D (6 bases). Germline CDR1 SEHNR, CDR2 FQNEAQ (reference sequence). CDR3 length equals 14 residues. V shed 2 bases and J shed 6 bases, with 14 bases lying between them. The CDR3 DNA reads as TGTGCCAGCAGCTTAAGGGACAACCCCGTCGAGCAGTACTTC. Amino acids: CASSLRDNPVEQYF. The whole variable domain, filled in from reference TRBV7-9 and TRBJ2-7, reads DTGVSQNPRHKITKRGQNVTFRCDPISEHNRLYWYRQTLGQGPEFLTYFQNEAQLEKSRLLSDRFSAERPKGSFSTLEIQRTEQGDSAMYLCASSLRDNPVEQYFGPGTRLTVT.

This rearrangement joins TRBV15 to TRBJ1-1; D remains ambiguous. V gave up 1 base and J gave up 1 base, with 16 bases separating them. There are 17 residues in the CDR3. In germline, CDR1 is LNHNV, CDR2 YYDKDF (reference sequence). The CDR3 DNA sequence: TGTGCCACCAGCAGAGGCCCACCCGGTTCGTGGAACACTGAAGCTTTCTTT. Protein product: CATSRGPPGSWNTEAFF.

V gene TRBV10-3 combines with J gene TRBJ2-7; D gene ambiguous. The CDR3 is 19 residues long. Germline lookup yields CDR1 ENHRY and CDR2 SYGVKD. Between the trimmed V and J ends, which lost 0 bases and 2 bases, there was a span of 23 bases. The CDR3: CAISESISIDRRAAYEQYF. The CDR3 DNA is TGTGCCATCAGTGAGTCGATCTCGATCGATAGGAGAGCCGCCTACGAGCAGTACTTC.

This clone showed up just once. The sample contains more than one DNA sequence encoding this CDR3. CDR3 in DNA: TGCGCCAGCAGCCAAGACACGGGGACAGATACGCAGTATTTT. Translated, it gives CASSQDTGTDTQYF. This chain connects TRBV4-1 to TRBJ2-3, with a weak D call TRBD2 (5 bases). The germline gives CDR1 MGHRA, CDR2 YSYEKL. V was pared by 0 bases and J by 3 bases, with 7 bases between. The CDR3 spans 14 residues.

This clone was seen a single time. The chain has TRBV11-2 and TRBJ2-1, with D unclear. The ends were cut back, 5 bases at V and 3 bases at J, with 20 bases in the middle. The CDR3 is 17 residues long. Germline CDR1 SGHAT, CDR2 FQNNGV. The CDR3 sequence: CASSPRTQTLVYNEQFF. The CDR3 coding sequence is TGTGCCAGCAGCCCCCGGACCCAGACCTTAGTCTACAATGAGCAGTTCTTC.

Remarks on this clone: One end of the junction fails to match germline, which may point to a read error. The chain carries TRBV5-4 and TRBJ2-7; possibly TRBD1 for D (5 bases). The CDR3 runs to 15 residues. Germline V CDR1 and CDR2: SGHNT, YYREEE (reference sequence). The CDR3 spells CASSLAAGISHEQYF. CDR3 bases: TGTGCCAGCAGCTTGGCCGCAGGGATCTCCCACGAGCAGTACTTC.

The chain combines TRBV4-2 with TRBJ2-7; TRBD2 matches at 9 bases. The V and J ends lost 3 bases and 2 bases, in that order; junction bases with no gene match: 11. The CDR3 spans 17 residues. CDR1 and CDR2 (germline): LGHNA, YNFKEQ. In DNA form, the CDR3 reads TGTGCCAGCAGCCACGGCCTAGAGGGCGGGAGGGCCTACGAGCAGTACTTC. Residues: CASSHGLEGGRAYEQYF.

The CDR3 DNA is TGTGCCAGCAGCTTAGCATCCCGAGTTGAGCAGTTCTTC. This encodes CASSLASRVEQFF. This rearrangement joins TRBV11-2 to TRBJ2-1; no reliable D call. V lost 1 base and J lost 9, with 10 bases in between. The CDR3 runs to 13 residues. Germline V gives CDR1 SGHAT, CDR2 FQNNGV.

This clone was counted only a few times. The J gene is TRBJ1-1, the V gene TRBV28, with D perhaps TRBD1 (5 bases). The CDR3 covers 14 residues. Trimming stripped 7 bases from V and 5 bases from J, with 17 bases between. The germline V gene encodes CDR1 MDHEN and CDR2 SYDVKM. The CDR3 is CASNQEGPGTEAFF. As DNA, the CDR3 is TGTGCCAGCAATCAAGAGGGGCCGGGGACTGAAGCTTTCTTT.

The rearrangement uses TRBV7-6 and TRBJ1-1; tentative D call: TRBD1 (6 bases). With 7 bases removed from V and 6 bases from J, the gap between germline ends came to 21 bases. Germline assignment: CDR1 SGHVS and CDR2 FNYEAQ. The CDR3 has 15 residues. The CDR3 DNA reads TGTGCCAGCAAACCTGGGCCAGGGGTGGCCTCTGAAGCTTTCTTT. Translating gives CASKPGPGVASEAFF.

The chain joins TRBV19 to TRBJ2-2; 7 positions agree with TRBD2. V dropped 5 bases and J dropped 4; count of bases not matched to a gene: 13. CDR1 is LNHDA and CDR2 is SQIVND in the germline V gene (reference sequence). The CDR3 loop spans 17 amino acids. Here the CDR3 DNA reads TGTGCCAGTAGTCTCAGTTCGGGGAGGGCCCGCACCGGGGAGCTGTTTTTT. Translation: CASSLSSGRARTGELFF.

The V gene is TRBV7-9, the J gene TRBJ2-7; 10 bases are shared with TRBD1. This CDR3 contains 15 residues. The germline V gene encodes CDR1 SEHNR and CDR2 FQNEAQ (reference sequence). With 1 base clipped from V and 4 bases from J, the junction kept 4 bases outside the gene matches. CDR3 region: CASSLGQGAYYEQYF. The CDR3 DNA sequence: TGTGCCAGCAGCTTAGGACAGGGGGCCTATTACGAGCAGTACTTC.

The CDR3 DNA follows: TGTGCCAGCAGCGAGGGACTAGCGGGAGCCGTTTACGAGCAGTACTTC. Encoded protein: CASSEGLAGAVYEQYF. V is TRBV9 and J is TRBJ2-7; 14 bases are a match to TRBD2. The junction had 6 bases not matched to a gene; V was cut back by 3 bases and J by 4 bases. Germline V gene sequence: CDR1 SGDLS, CDR2 YYNGEE. The CDR3 has 16 amino acids.

V and J are TRBV28 and TRBJ2-5; 12 bases agree with TRBD1. The germline CDR1 and CDR2 sequences are MDHEN and SYDVKM. V shed 5 bases and J 6 bases; nucleotides not matched to a gene: 7. The CDR3 totals 15 residues. Here the CDR3 DNA reads TGTGCCAGCAGTCACCGGGACAGGGGGCTGAAGACCCAGTACTTC. Protein sequence: CASSHRDRGLKTQYF. Drawing the rest from reference TRBV28 and TRBJ2-5, the complete variable domain is DVKVTQSSRYLVKRTGEKVFLECVQDMDHENMFWYRQDPGLGLRLIYFSYDVKMKEKGDIPEGYSVSREKKERFSLILESASTNQTSMYLCASSHRDRGLKTQYFGPGTRLLVL.

The chain couples TRBV7-2 to TRBJ2-7; 8 bases map to TRBD2. There are 14 residues in the CDR3. The trim removed 10 bases at V and 6 bases at J, leaving 14 bases unmatched. Germline assignment: CDR1 SGHTA and CDR2 FQGNSA. CDR3 in amino acids: CATTPPAGEGEQYF. The DNA of the CDR3 is TGTGCCACCACCCCGCCAGCGGGAGAGGGCGAGCAGTACTTC.

The V gene is TRBV28, the J gene TRBJ2-7, with D tentatively TRBD2 (5 bases). The V gene lost 6 bases and the J gene lost 0 bases, with 12 bases spanning the gap. The CDR3 consists of 14 residues. CDR1 and CDR2 (germline): MDHEN, SYDVKM. CDR3 loop: CASSPTSSSYEQYF. The CDR3 DNA sequence: TGTGCCAGCAGCCCCACTAGTAGCTCCTACGAGCAGTACTTC.

V gene TRBV6-5 combines with J gene TRBJ2-7; D gene uncertain. From germline, CDR1 is MNHEY and CDR2 SVGAGI. V lost 10 bases and J lost 5, with 15 bases in between. This CDR3 is built from 12 residues. Written as DNA, the CDR3 is TGTGCCATCGTTTCGTCGGTACACGAGCAGTACTTC. Translated, it gives CAIVSSVHEQYF.

The chain has TRBV7-6 and TRBJ2-5, with TRBD2 matching 8 bases. This CDR3 region has 13 residues. Germline CDR1 and CDR2: SGHVS and FNYEAQ. V trimming: 10 bases; J trimming: 4 bases; junction bases outside the gene matches: 8. CDR3 sequence reads: CATPGGGGETQYF. CDR3 DNA sequence: TGTGCCACCCCGGGGGGGGGCGGAGAGACCCAGTACTTC.

This clone was seen a handful of times. The rearrangement joins TRBV27 to TRBJ1-2, with unresolved D. The CDR3 runs to 13 residues. Germline CDR1 MNHEY, CDR2 SMNVEV (reference sequence). V shed 3 bases and J shed 8 bases, with 13 bases lying between them. This CDR3 is CASSFTRAGGYTF. The CDR3 DNA reads TGTGCCAGCAGTTTCACAAGGGCCGGCGGCTACACCTTC.

V is TRBV6-7 and J is TRBJ1-5, with 8 bases matching TRBD1. TRBV6-7 is an open reading frame, and its role is uncertain. V lost 6 bases and J lost 3; bases outside the gene matches: 7. The CDR3 is 15 amino acids. The CDR3 reads CASSSTGVYNQPQHF. CDR3 DNA sequence: TGTGCCAGCAGCTCGACAGGGGTCTACAATCAGCCCCAGCATTTT.

V and J are TRBV4-1 and TRBJ1-1; no firm D call. Germline V gives CDR1 MGHRA, CDR2 YSYEKL. The ends were cut back, 0 bases at V and 10 bases at J, with 15 bases in the middle. CDR3 length equals 14 residues. CDR3 sequence: CASSQEGQYIGAFF. The CDR3 DNA reads as TGCGCCAGCAGCCAAGAAGGGCAGTACATCGGAGCTTTCTTT.

This rearrangement joins TRBV19 to TRBJ2-7; TRBD2 might be the D (6 bases). Germline V CDR1 and CDR2: LNHDA, SQIVND (reference sequence). The CDR3 length is 13 residues. Trimming took 6 bases from V and 2 from J, leaving 11 bases between them. The CDR3 protein is CASREGVTYEQYF. Here the CDR3 DNA reads TGTGCCAGTAGGGAGGGAGTTACCTACGAGCAGTACTTC.

This clone occurred once. The chain is built from TRBV2 and TRBJ2-7, with a weak D call TRBD1 (6 bases). Germline V gene sequence: CDR1 SNHLY, CDR2 FYNNEI. The germline V and J ends were trimmed by 6 bases and 1 base, with 13 bases remaining between them. The length of the CDR3 is 14 residues. The CDR3 sequence: CASRAGTTSYEQYF. CDR3 in DNA: TGTGCCAGCAGAGCCGGGACAACATCCTACGAGCAGTACTTC.

The rearrangement uses TRBV27 and TRBJ1-5; a weak D match, TRBD1 (5 bases). This CDR3 region has 14 residues. Germline V gives CDR1 MNHEY, CDR2 SMNVEV (reference sequence). Deletions cut 6 bases from V and 8 bases from J, with 17 bases between. The CDR3 loop is CASSPKGLRKPQHF. CDR3 DNA sequence: TGTGCCAGCAGCCCCAAGGGACTCCGGAAGCCCCAGCATTTT.

V is TRBV27 and J is TRBJ2-7; TRBD2 matches 7 bases. The CDR3 runs 15 residues. Per the germline V gene, CDR1 is MNHEY and CDR2 is SMNVEV (reference sequence). V was clipped by 6 bases and J by 3 bases; unmatched bases: 11. CDR3 sequence reads: CASSSPGTMIYEQYF. CDR3 sequence (DNA): TGTGCCAGCAGCTCCCCCGGGACTATGATCTACGAGCAGTACTTC.